This TCR beta chain appears in the sequencing data of a study of Ad26.COV2.S vaccination and SARS-CoV-2 variants. Broader study findings: Placebo recipients and vaccine recipients were similar in non-spike TCR breadth.

Trimming pared 2 bases from V and 2 bases from J, leaving 21 bases between. The germline V gene encodes CDR1 LNHDA and CDR2 SQIVND (reference sequence). The CDR3 runs to 19 residues. Points on this clone: Its antigen remains unidentified.

Profiling relied on immunoSEQ multiplex PCR, and the TCRdb table lists in-frame clones only, not all of them. Of some 350,000 clones in the sample, 92% were seen once. The chain is built from TRBV19 and TRBJ2-2; TRBD1 might be the D (5 bases). The clonotype was recovered from a human donor who had recovered from COVID-19. The sequenced sample was peripheral blood, obtained after recovery from COVID-19. DNA of the CDR3: TGTGCCAGTAGTATATCTTTGGGGCAGGCCTCCCCTAACACCGGGGAGCTGTTTTTT. It encodes CASSISLGQASPNTGELFF. Drawing the rest from reference TRBV19 and TRBJ2-2, the complete variable domain is DGGITQSPKYLFRKEGQNVTLSCEQNLNHDAMYWYRQDPGQGLRLIYYSQIVNDFQKGDIAEGYSVSREKKESFPLTVTSAQKNPTAFYLCASSISLGQASPNTGELFFGEGSRLTVL.